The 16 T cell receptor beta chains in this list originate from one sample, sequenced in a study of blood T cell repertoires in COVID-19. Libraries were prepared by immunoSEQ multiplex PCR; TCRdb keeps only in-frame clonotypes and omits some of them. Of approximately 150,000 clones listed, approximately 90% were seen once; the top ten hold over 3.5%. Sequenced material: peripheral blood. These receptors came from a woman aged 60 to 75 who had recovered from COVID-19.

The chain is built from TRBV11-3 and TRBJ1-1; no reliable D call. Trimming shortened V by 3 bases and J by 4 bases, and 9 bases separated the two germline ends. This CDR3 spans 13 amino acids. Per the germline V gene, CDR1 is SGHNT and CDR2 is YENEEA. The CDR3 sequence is CASSFSEATEAFF. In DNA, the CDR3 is TGTGCCAGCAGCTTCTCCGAGGCCACTGAAGCTTTCTTT.

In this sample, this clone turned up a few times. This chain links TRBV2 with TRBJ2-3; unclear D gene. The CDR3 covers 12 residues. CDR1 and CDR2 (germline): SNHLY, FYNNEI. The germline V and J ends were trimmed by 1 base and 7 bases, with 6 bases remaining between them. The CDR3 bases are TGTGCCAGCAGTGAAGTTAGATATACGCAGTATTTT. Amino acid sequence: CASSEVRYTQYF.

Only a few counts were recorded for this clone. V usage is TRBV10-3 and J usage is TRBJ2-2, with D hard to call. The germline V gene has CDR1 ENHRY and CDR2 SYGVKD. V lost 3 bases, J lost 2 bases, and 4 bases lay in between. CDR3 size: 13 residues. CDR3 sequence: CAISDGNTGELFF. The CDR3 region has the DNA TGTGCCATCAGTGACGGTAACACCGGGGAGCTGTTTTTT.

CDR3 bases: TGTGCCAGCAGCTCCTATCCTAGCGGGGGCAGTTTCTGGGGCGGGGAGCTGTTTTTT. Its protein is CASSSYPSGGSFWGGELFF. This sequence joins TRBV5-5 and TRBJ2-2, with TRBD2 identical over 10 bases. V lost 3 bases, J lost 7 bases, and 18 bases stayed unmatched. Germline assignment: CDR1 SGHKS and CDR2 YYEKEE (reference sequence). CDR3 length equals 19 residues.

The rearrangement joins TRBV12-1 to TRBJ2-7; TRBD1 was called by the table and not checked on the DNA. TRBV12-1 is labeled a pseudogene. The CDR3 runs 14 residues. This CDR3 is CASSPRDSPYEQYF. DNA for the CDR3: TGTGCCAGCAGCCCCCGGGACAGCCCCTACGAGCAGTACTTC.

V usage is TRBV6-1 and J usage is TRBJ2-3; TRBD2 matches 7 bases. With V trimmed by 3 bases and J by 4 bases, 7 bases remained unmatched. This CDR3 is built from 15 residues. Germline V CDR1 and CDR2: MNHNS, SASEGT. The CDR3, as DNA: TGTGCCAGCAGTGAGACGACTAGCAAGGCAGATACGCAGTATTTT. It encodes CASSETTSKADTQYF.

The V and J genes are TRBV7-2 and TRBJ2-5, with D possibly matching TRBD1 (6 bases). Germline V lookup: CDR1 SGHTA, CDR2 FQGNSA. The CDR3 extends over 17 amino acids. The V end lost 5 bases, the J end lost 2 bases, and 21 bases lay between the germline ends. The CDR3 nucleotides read TGTGCCAGCAGCCCTCAACCCCCCCGGACAGTACAAGAGACCCAGTACTTC. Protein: CASSPQPPRTVQETQYF. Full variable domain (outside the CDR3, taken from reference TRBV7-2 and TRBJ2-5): GAGVSQSPSNKVTEKGKDVELRCDPISGHTALYWYRQSLGQGLEFLIYFQGNSAPDKSGLPSDRFSAERTGGSVSTLTIQRTQQEDSAVYLCASSPQPPRTVQETQYFGPGTRLLVL.

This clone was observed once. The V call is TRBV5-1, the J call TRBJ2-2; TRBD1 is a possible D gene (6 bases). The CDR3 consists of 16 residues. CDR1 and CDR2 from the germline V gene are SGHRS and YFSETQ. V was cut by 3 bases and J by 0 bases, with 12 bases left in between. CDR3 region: CASSSHRDANTGELFF. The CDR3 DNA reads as TGCGCCAGCAGCTCTCACAGGGACGCGAACACCGGGGAGCTGTTTTTT.

The CDR3 here is CASSFILAGGETQYF. The CDR3 DNA reads TGTGCCAGCAGCTTTATTCTAGCGGGTGGAGAGACCCAGTACTTC. The chain uses TRBV5-8 and TRBJ2-5; 8 bases are a match to TRBD2. Germline CDR1 reads SGHTS; CDR2 reads YDEGEE. Trimming at V came to 2 bases and at J to 4 bases, leaving 7 bases not matched to a gene. The length of the CDR3 is 15 residues.

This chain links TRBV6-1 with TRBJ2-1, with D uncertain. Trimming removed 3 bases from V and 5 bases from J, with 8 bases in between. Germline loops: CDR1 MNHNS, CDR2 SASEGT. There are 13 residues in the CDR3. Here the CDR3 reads CASSDRQHNEQFF. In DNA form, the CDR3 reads TGTGCCAGCAGTGACAGGCAACACAATGAGCAGTTCTTC.

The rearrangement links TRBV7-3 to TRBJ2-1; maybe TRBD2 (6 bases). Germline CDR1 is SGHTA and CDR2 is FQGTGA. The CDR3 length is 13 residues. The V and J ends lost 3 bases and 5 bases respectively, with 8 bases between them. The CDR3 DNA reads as TGTGCCAGCAGCTTGGGGACTGACAATGAGCAGTTCTTC. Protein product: CASSLGTDNEQFF.

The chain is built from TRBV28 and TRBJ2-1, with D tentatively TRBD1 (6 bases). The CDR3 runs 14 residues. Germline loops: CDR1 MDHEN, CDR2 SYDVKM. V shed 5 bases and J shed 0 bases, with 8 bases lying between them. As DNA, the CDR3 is TGTGCCAGCAGTCCGACAGGCTCCTACAATGAGCAGTTCTTC. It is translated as CASSPTGSYNEQFF.

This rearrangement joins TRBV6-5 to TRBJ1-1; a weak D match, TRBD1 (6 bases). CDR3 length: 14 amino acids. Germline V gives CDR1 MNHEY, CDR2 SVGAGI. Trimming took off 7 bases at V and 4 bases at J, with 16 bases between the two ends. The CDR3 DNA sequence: TGTGCCAGCACAACGAACAGGGAGGGCACTGAAGCTTTCTTT. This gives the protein CASTTNREGTEAFF.

CDR3 nucleotide sequence: TGTGCCAGCAGCAACACAGCGGGTACGGACTACGAGCAGTACTTC. Its translation is CASSNTAGTDYEQYF. The rearrangement uses TRBV3-1 (or the pseudogene TRBV3-2) and TRBJ2-7; tentative D call: TRBD2 (6 bases). The CDR3 is 15 residues long. V was cut by 5 bases and J by 3 bases, with 17 bases left in between. CDR1 and CDR2 (germline): LGHDT, YNNKEL (reference sequence).

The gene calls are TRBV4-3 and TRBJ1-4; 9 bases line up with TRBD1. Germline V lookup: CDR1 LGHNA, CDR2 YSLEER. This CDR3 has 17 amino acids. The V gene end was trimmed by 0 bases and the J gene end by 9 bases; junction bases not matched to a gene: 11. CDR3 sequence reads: CASSQEMVGQGFQKLFF. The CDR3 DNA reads TGCGCCAGCAGCCAAGAGATGGTGGGACAGGGATTTCAAAAACTGTTTTTT.

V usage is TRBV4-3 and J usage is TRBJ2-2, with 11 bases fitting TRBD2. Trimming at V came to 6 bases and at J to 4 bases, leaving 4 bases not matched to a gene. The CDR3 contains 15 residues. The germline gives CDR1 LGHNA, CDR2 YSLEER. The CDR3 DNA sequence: TGCGCCAGCAGTTCCGGGACTAGCGGCACCGGGGAGCTGTTTTTT. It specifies CASSSGTSGTGELFF.